This TCR beta chain originates from a study of blood T cell repertoires in COVID-19. Study summary: Acute and convalescent COVID-19 samples came from the United States, Italy and Spain. From T cells, B-cell-depleted T cells, or PBMCs came the material, which was cDNA or gDNA.

This CDR3 region has 15 residues. The ends lost 4 bases at V and 6 bases at J; junction bases unmatched: 10. Germline V CDR1 and CDR2: LNHNV, YYDKDF (reference sequence). In the study's own analysis: It was from reference gene primer amplification that nucleated cell counts were estimated. Clones were read by immunoSEQ multiplex PCR, and TCRdb kept only the in-frame ones, dropping some. V and J calls and clone size follow that table, whereas D and trimming were derived from the DNA. Seen here are approximately 89,000 clones, roughly 78% observed once, and the top ten hold 15% to 20%. The rearrangement links TRBV15 to TRBJ2-7, with 9 bases aligning to TRBD1. The clonotype was recovered from an elderly woman with acute or convalescent COVID-19. Sequenced: peripheral blood. The CDR3: CATSNTGGHRVEQYF. Here the CDR3 DNA reads TGTGCCACCAGCAATACAGGGGGCCATCGGGTCGAGCAGTACTTC.